This T cell receptor (beta chain) was sequenced during a study of cytomegalovirus exposure and HLA in healthy donors. Study-level points and caveats: Later genetic work tied a missense DCLRE1C variant to beta-chain V and J trimming. Some segments of the V type, notably TRBV6-2 and TRBV6-3, were excluded as indistinguishable.

Germline V gene lookup returns CDR1 SGHTA and CDR2 FQGTGA. V dropped 5 bases and J dropped 7 bases, with 11 bases sitting between them. This CDR3 is built from 13 residues. Use of 60 Vbeta and 13 Jbeta primers characterized the PCR. The method was immunoSEQ multiplex PCR; TCRdb's version includes in-frame clones alone and lacks a portion of them. The table has around 93,000 clones, less than 80% seen once. As regards this clone: The antigen is undetermined.

The TCR comes from a boy under 18 in good health and CMV-seropositive. The sample was PBMCs. The chain carries TRBV7-3 and TRBJ2-2; tentatively, D is TRBD2 (6 bases). In DNA, the CDR3 is TGTGCCAGCAGCGGCCTCGGGGGCGGGGAGCTGTTTTTT. Amino acids: CASSGLGGGELFF.